Following are 14 T cell receptor beta chains from one sample sequenced in a study of T cells in Graves' hyperthyroidism and ophthalmopathy. RNA transcripts were the template for amplifying TCR beta CDR3 regions. First-round RT-PCR targeting the TCR CDR3 was performed with the HTBI primer set. TCRdb itself ran the multiplex PCR reads through MiXCR, one entry per CDR3 protein. The sample lists around 370,000 distinct CDR3 sequences, roughly 18% occurring once. The sample was blood. All receptors come from a man younger than 30 with Graves' ophthalmopathy.

The V call is TRBV18, the J call TRBJ2-7; possibly TRBD1 for D (5 bases). The ends were cut back, 2 bases at V and 2 bases at J, with 13 bases in the middle. The germline gives CDR1 KGHSH, CDR2 LQKENI. The CDR3 contains 15 residues. The CDR3 nucleotides read TGTGCCAGCTCACCATTAGCACAGGAAGCCTACGAGCAGTACTTC. It translates to CASSPLAQEAYEQYF.

This clonotype was seen ten or more times. The gene calls are TRBV5-1 and TRBJ1-1; 8 bases line up with TRBD1. The CDR3 covers 15 residues. V dropped 0 bases and J dropped 1; count of bases not matched to a gene: 2. Per the germline V gene, CDR1 is SGHRS and CDR2 is YFSETQ. Written as DNA, the CDR3 is TGCGCCAGCAGCTTGGAGGGGACAGGGAACACTGAAGCTTTCTTT. Translated: CASSLEGTGNTEAFF.

The rearrangement links TRBV19 to TRBJ1-1, with D maybe TRBD1 (5 bases). Trimming pared 4 bases from V and 2 bases from J, leaving 14 bases between. Germline CDR1 is LNHDA and CDR2 is SQIVND (reference sequence). This CDR3 has 15 amino acids. CDR3 region: CASSTQGSGNTEAFF. The CDR3 DNA reads TGTGCCAGTAGTACGCAGGGATCGGGCAACACTGAAGCTTTCTTT.

V gene TRBV4-1 combines with J gene TRBJ1-6, with D hard to call. In germline, CDR1 is MGHRA, CDR2 YSYEKL. The V end was cut by 1 base, the J end by 10 bases, with 14 bases between. The CDR3 loop spans 15 amino acids. Written as DNA, the CDR3 is TGCGCCAGCAGCCAAGCTCCGGTCGTGAGCTCACCCCTCCACTTT. As protein: CASSQAPVVSSPLHF.

The V gene is TRBV29-1, the J gene TRBJ2-3, with TRBD1 as a possible D gene (5 bases). Germline CDR1 is SQVTM and CDR2 is ANQGSEA. CDR3 size: 15 residues. V lost 4 bases and J lost 0, with 14 bases in between. This chain's CDR3 is CSVVRAGPSTDTQYF. The CDR3 DNA follows: TGCAGCGTTGTTAGGGCAGGGCCTAGCACAGATACGCAGTATTTT.

In nucleotides, the CDR3 is TGTGCCAGCAGCGTAGCACAGGGGGCTACCCAATGGGGCTACACCTTC. Translating it yields CASSVAQGATQWGYTF. The genes are TRBV9 and TRBJ1-2, with 9 bases matching TRBD1. This CDR3 comprises 16 residues. Germline V lookup: CDR1 SGDLS, CDR2 YYNGEE. Trimming took 0 bases from V and 8 from J; bases not matched to a gene: 11.

V and J are TRBV19 and TRBJ2-1; TRBD2 matches 7 bases. The CDR3 has 15 residues. Looked up from germline, CDR1 is LNHDA and CDR2 is SQIVND (reference sequence). The trim removed 0 bases at V and 2 bases at J, leaving 1 base unmatched. CDR3 region: CASSIERGAYNEQFF. The CDR3 DNA is TGTGCCAGTAGTATAGAACGGGGGGCCTACAATGAGCAGTTCTTC.

This clonotype was found a few times. The chain is built from TRBV7-2 and TRBJ2-2; D is unclear. Germline lookup yields CDR1 SGHTA and CDR2 FQGNSA. V was shortened by 2 bases and J by 6 bases, with 7 bases between the two germline ends. The CDR3 extends over 13 amino acids. The CDR3 DNA is TGTGCCAGCAGCTTACGCACATCCGGGGAGCTGTTTTTT. It translates to CASSLRTSGELFF.

The J gene is TRBJ2-1, the V gene TRBV9, with 9 positions matching TRBD1. The CDR3 has 15 residues. CDR1 and CDR2 from the germline V gene are SGDLS and YYNGEE. Unmatched junction bases numbered 9, after V lost 2 bases and J lost 9 bases. The CDR3 DNA sequence: TGTGCCAGCAGCGTGGATTTAACAGGGGGCGGTGAGCAGTTCTTC. It encodes CASSVDLTGGGEQFF.

As regards this clonotype: A much larger clone differs by one base, so this may be a read error. The chain joins TRBV20-1 to TRBJ2-3; tentative D call: TRBD1 (5 bases). V lost 3 bases and J 4 bases, leaving 14 bases between the germline ends. Germline CDR1 DFQATT, CDR2 SNEGSKA (reference sequence). CDR3 size: 14 residues. The CDR3: CSASVGRAADTQYF. CDR3 DNA sequence: TGCAGTGCTAGCGTGGGGCGCGCGGCAGATACGCAGTATTTT.

This clonotype was seen repeatedly, ten times or more. The rearrangement uses TRBV9 and TRBJ1-1; possibly TRBD1 for D (5 bases). With 4 bases removed from V and 3 bases from J, the gap between germline ends came to 16 bases. The germline V gene has CDR1 SGDLS and CDR2 YYNGEE. CDR3 length: 15 amino acids. The CDR3 reads CASSPLAGWDTEAFF. As DNA, the CDR3 is TGTGCCAGCAGCCCCTTGGCAGGGTGGGACACTGAAGCTTTCTTT.

At least ten counts were recorded for this clonotype. The V gene is TRBV3-1, the J gene TRBJ2-1, with D maybe TRBD2 (6 bases). Trimming left V 1 base short and J 2 bases short, with 18 bases between. The CDR3 contains 18 residues. In germline, CDR1 is LGHDT, CDR2 YNNKEL (reference sequence). The CDR3 DNA sequence: TGTGCCAGCAGCCAAGGGGTCCCTTTACTAGCCACCTACAATGAGCAGTTCTTC. It translates to CASSQGVPLLATYNEQFF.

This clonotype occurred many times. The gene calls are TRBV7-9 and TRBJ2-1; D might be TRBD1 (6 bases). The CDR3 is 12 residues long. Per germline, CDR1 SEHNR and CDR2 FQNEAQ (reference sequence). V was pared by 4 bases and J by 9 bases, with 10 bases between. The CDR3 loop is CASSSQGSEQFF. In DNA, the CDR3 is TGTGCCAGCAGCTCCCAGGGGAGTGAGCAGTTCTTC.

CDR3 bases: TGTGCCAGCAGTTACCGGGACAGGGTTGAGTCACCCCTCCACTTT. Translated, it gives CASSYRDRVESPLHF. The chain recombines TRBV6-2 or TRBV6-3 with TRBJ1-6; 9 bases map to TRBD1. Trimming removed 2 bases from V and 10 bases from J; junction bases left unmatched: 6. Germline V gives CDR1 MNHEY, CDR2 SVGEGT. CDR3 length equals 15 residues.